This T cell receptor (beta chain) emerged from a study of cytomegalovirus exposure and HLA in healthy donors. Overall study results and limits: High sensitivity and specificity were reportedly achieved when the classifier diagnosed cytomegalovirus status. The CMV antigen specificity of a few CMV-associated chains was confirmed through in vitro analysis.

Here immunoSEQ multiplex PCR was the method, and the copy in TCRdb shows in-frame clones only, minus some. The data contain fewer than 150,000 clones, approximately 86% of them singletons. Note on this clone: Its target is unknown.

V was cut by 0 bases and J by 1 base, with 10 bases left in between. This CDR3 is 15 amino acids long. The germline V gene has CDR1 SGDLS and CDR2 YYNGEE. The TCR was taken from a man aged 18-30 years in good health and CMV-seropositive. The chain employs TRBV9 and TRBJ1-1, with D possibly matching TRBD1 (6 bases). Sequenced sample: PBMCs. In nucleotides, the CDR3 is TGTGCCAGCAGCGTAGATCAGGGGTGGAACACTGAAGCTTTCTTT. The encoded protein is CASSVDQGWNTEAFF.